This T cell receptor (beta chain) was identified during a study of blood T cells in healthy people across ages. The authors isolated at least 6.5 million PBMCs per sample. CDR3 size: 14 residues. The V and J ends lost 10 bases and 0 bases respectively, with 16 bases between them. The V gene's germline CDR1 is ENHRY and CDR2 SYGVKD. On this clonotype itself: A much larger clonotype is one base distant, so this may be a read error.

The authors ran a second PCR of roughly 7 to 11 cycles using a sample-barcoded 5' primer and a J-beta primer mix. All cDNA molecules were each tagged by a template-switch adaptor with 12 random nucleotides. TCRdb analysed the 5' RACE reads with MiXCR anew, one entry per CDR3 protein. The sample lists 650,000 to 700,000 distinct CDR3 sequences, around 50% occurring once. The sample comprised blood. The chain carries TRBV10-3 and TRBJ2-7; no reliable D call. The sequence was collected from a woman aged 80 or over in good health. The CDR3 DNA reads TGTGCCACAGGAGTGGTCCTTAGCTCCTACGAGCAGTACTTC. Its protein is CATGVVLSSYEQYF.